The clone carrying this T cell receptor (beta chain) was picked up a small number of times. The antigen is not known. This sample was taken from a study of T-cell reconstitution after alpha-beta-depleted transplantation in children. Study observations and caveats: By about two months after transplant, alpha-beta T cells reportedly arose from several hundred graft clones that had expanded. A year post-transplant, T-cell counts and diversity derived mostly from newly produced T cells. It was surviving recipient T cells and thymic progenitors that gave some patients high TCRbeta diversity at day 60.

This sample's TCRbeta library carried unique molecular identifier barcodes. TCRdb fed the PCR reads into MiXCR, producing one record per CDR3 protein. This table has 200,000 to 250,000 distinct CDR3 sequences, around 7.7% appearing once. The clonotype originates from a male patient aged 2 to 9 who had a stem cell transplant for acute myeloid leukemia, so the T cells may come from the graft donor. The sequenced sample was PBMCs, mostly from graft donor cells, obtained 360 days after TCRalphabeta/CD19-depleted stem cell transplant.

The CDR3 is CASSVSGTPFSGNTIYF. For the CDR3, the DNA is TGTGCCAGCAGTGTCTCCGGGACACCTTTCTCTGGAAACACCATATATTTT. The chain joins TRBV12-3 or TRBV12-4 to TRBJ1-3, with a tentative D call TRBD1 (6 bases). The CDR3 totals 17 residues. Trimming removed 5 bases at V and 0 bases at J, with 17 bases between.